Listed below are T cell receptor beta chains from one sample, sequenced in a study of cytomegalovirus exposure and HLA in healthy donors. Sequenced by immunoSEQ multiplex PCR; TCRdb stores in-frame clones only, minus some. Of about 150,000 clones listed, 75% are singletons. Sequencing was done on a sample of PBMCs. Source of these receptors: a man between 18 and 29 years old in good health and CMV-seropositive. Each CDR3 is given with its conserved first and last residue. Each record gives: CDR3 protein, J gene, V gene.

CDR3aa: CATSRADRGSYEQYF
j_gene: TRBJ2-7
v_gene: TRBV15

CDR3aa: CASSDRGGSGELFF
j_gene: TRBJ2-2
v_gene: TRBV6-1

CDR3aa: CASRAGNSNQPQHF
j_gene: TRBJ1-5
v_gene: TRBV28

CDR3aa: CASSSTLTGSGEQFF
j_gene: TRBJ2-1
v_gene: TRBV11-2

CDR3aa: CASSLGPVEQFF
j_gene: TRBJ2-1
v_gene: TRBV7-8

CDR3aa: CASSAGTSGIDTQYF
j_gene: TRBJ2-3
v_gene: TRBV9

CDR3aa: CASSGTGTRGKETQYF
j_gene: TRBJ2-5
v_gene: TRBV6-6

CDR3aa: CATSRDLAGGPYEQYF
j_gene: TRBJ2-7
v_gene: TRBV15

CDR3aa: CASSLTWGPRPGNTIYF
j_gene: TRBJ1-3
v_gene: TRBV7-9

CDR3aa: CASSLAGLGSGRDTGELFF
j_gene: TRBJ2-2
v_gene: TRBV5-1

CDR3aa: CASSLVAGADETQYF
j_gene: TRBJ2-5
v_gene: TRBV9

CDR3aa: CASSLPSGRDSYEQYF
j_gene: TRBJ2-7
v_gene: TRBV28

CDR3aa: CASKLYRGAYEQYF
j_gene: TRBJ2-7
v_gene: TRBV6-1

CDR3aa: CASSPTQGSSYEQYF
j_gene: TRBJ2-7
v_gene: TRBV18

CDR3aa: CATRLAVYYEQYF
j_gene: TRBJ2-7
v_gene: TRBV6-1

CDR3aa: CASSPTGGGVNTEAFF
j_gene: TRBJ1-1
v_gene: TRBV9

CDR3aa: CASSIWGVSEQFF
j_gene: TRBJ2-1
v_gene: TRBV5-6

CDR3aa: CASSSQLAFGRVF
j_gene: TRBJ2-1
v_gene: TRBV27

CDR3aa: CASSRVGSGNYGYTF
j_gene: TRBJ1-2
v_gene: TRBV11-2

CDR3aa: CASSPPLLGGALPEQFF
j_gene: TRBJ2-1
v_gene: TRBV27

CDR3aa: CASSRGQRNTGELFF
j_gene: TRBJ2-2
v_gene: TRBV7-2

CDR3aa: CARSLTSALNTGELFF
j_gene: TRBJ2-2
v_gene: TRBV5-3

CDR3aa: CASSPQYRGQPQHF
j_gene: TRBJ1-5
v_gene: TRBV6-1

CDR3aa: CASSAQREWNEQFF
j_gene: TRBJ2-1
v_gene: TRBV2

CDR3aa: CASRLDRTAAYEQYF
j_gene: TRBJ2-7
v_gene: TRBV6-1

CDR3aa: CASSRGTGELFF
j_gene: TRBJ2-2
v_gene: TRBV27

CDR3aa: CASSTRGRLGGGYTF
j_gene: TRBJ1-2
v_gene: TRBV5-6